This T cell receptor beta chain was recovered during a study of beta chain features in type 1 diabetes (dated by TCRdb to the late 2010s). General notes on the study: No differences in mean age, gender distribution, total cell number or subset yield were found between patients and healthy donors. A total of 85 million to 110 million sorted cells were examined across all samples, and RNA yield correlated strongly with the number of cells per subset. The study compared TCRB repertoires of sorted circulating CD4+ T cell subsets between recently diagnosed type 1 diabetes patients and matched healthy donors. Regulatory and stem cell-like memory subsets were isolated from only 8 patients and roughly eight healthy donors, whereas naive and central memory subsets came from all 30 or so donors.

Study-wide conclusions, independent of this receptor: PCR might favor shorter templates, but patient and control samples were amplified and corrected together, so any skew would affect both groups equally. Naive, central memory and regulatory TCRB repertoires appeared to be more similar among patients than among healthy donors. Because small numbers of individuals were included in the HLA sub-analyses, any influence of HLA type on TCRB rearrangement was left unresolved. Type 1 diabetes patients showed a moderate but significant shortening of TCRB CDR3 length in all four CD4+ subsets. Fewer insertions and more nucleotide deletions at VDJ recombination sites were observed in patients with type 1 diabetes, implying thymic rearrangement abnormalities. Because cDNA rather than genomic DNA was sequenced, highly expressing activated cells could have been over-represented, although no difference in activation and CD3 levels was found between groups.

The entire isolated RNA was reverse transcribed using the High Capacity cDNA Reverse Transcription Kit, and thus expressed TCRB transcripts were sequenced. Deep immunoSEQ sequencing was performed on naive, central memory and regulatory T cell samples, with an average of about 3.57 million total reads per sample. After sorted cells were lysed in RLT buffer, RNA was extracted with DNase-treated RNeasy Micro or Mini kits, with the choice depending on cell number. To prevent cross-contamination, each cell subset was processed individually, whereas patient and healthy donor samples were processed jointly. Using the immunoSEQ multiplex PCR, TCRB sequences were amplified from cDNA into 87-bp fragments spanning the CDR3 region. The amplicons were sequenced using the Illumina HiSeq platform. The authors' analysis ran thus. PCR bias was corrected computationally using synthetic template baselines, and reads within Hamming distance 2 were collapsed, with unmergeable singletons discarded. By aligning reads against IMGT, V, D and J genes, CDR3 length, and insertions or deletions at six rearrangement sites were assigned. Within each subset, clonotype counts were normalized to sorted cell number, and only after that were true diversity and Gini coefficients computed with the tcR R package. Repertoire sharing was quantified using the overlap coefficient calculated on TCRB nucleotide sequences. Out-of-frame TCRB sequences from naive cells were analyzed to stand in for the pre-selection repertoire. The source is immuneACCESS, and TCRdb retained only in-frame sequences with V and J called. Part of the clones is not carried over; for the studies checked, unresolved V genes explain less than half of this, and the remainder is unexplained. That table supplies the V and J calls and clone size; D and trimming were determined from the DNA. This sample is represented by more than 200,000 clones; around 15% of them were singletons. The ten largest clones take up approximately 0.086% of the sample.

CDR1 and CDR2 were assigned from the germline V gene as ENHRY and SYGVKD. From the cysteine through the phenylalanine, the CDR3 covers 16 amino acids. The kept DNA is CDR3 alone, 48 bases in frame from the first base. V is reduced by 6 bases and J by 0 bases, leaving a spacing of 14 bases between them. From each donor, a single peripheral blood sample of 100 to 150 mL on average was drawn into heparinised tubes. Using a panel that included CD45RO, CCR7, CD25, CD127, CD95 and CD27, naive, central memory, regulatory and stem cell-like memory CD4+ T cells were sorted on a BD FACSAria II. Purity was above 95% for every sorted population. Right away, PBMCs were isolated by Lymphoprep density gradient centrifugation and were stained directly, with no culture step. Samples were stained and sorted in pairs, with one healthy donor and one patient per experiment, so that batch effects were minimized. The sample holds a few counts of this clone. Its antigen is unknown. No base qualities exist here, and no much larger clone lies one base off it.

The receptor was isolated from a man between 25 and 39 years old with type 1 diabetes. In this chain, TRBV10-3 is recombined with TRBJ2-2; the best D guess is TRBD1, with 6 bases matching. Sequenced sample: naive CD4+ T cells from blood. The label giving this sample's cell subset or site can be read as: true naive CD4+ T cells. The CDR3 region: CAISGAGTSNTGELFF. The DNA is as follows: TGTGCCATCAGCGGAGCCGGGACATCGAACACCGGGGAGCTGTTTTTT.